This T cell receptor beta chain was retrieved from a study of cytomegalovirus exposure and HLA in healthy donors. Germline V gene lookup returns CDR1 ENHRY and CDR2 SYGVKD. Trimming removed 4 bases from V and 4 bases from J, with 17 bases in between. The CDR3 is 15 residues long. Assay: immunoSEQ multiplex PCR; the TCRdb copy retains only in-frame clones and omits some. The repertoire has over 150,000 clones, around 83% of them found once; the top ten carry about 1.9%. The sequence was obtained from a human donor in good health. The sequencing sample was made of PBMCs. This chain connects TRBV10-3 to TRBJ2-7; D is uncertain. CDR3 in amino acids: CAISASRSRQYEQYF. The DNA for the CDR3 is TGTGCCATCAGTGCCTCGCGCTCTAGGCAATACGAGCAGTACTTC.